This T cell receptor beta chain was captured in a study of response to subunit inactivated influenza vaccine (dated by TCRdb to 2016 to 2019). Turning to the overall study: Deep quantitative T cell receptor repertoire profiling was used in the study to track responses to a trivalent subunit inactivated influenza vaccine. What the authors observed across the whole study: It was suggested by the authors that each seasonal influenza vaccination may recruit only a limited number of new T cells.

For CDR1 and CDR2, the germline V gene (reference sequence) lists DFQATT and SNEGSKA. Including the terminal cysteine and phenylalanine, the CDR3 comprises 16 residues. Kept here is only the CDR3 DNA, which spans 48 bases and is read in frame from base 1. Here V drops 0 bases and J drops 4 bases, and the junction holds 8 bases not matched to any gene. Receptors were amplified or captured by RT-PCR. The sequencer was an Illumina HiSeq 2500. TCRdb itself trimmed the public reads at Q25 with fastp, ran MiXCR and retained productive beta chains. Entries are consolidated by CDR3 protein sequence, retaining the most common genes and DNA. This sample is represented by hundreds of thousands of distinct CDR3 sequences; 10% to 15% of them were singletons. The ten largest clonotypes hold less than 15% of the sample. The time point label of this sample denotes: 45 days after influenza vaccine administration. Remarks on this clonotype: The antigen this receptor binds is unknown. The sample holds no much larger clone one base away, and base qualities are not on file.

Sequences were derived from PBMCs from blood, sampled roughly 46 days after vaccination. This receptor was taken from a man aged 45-65 years who received an inactivated influenza vaccine. Donor details come from another sample of the same person, matched by shared clones. The chain couples TRBV20-1 to TRBJ2-7, and TRBD2 matches 11 of the central bases. The CDR3 is CSARDLAGGLTYEQYF. The DNA is as follows: TGCAGTGCTAGAGATCTAGCGGGGGGTCTGACATACGAGCAGTACTTC.